This TCR beta chain was found in a study of blood T cell repertoires in COVID-19. Study summary: PBMCs, B-cell-depleted T cells, or T cells were the source of the cDNA or gDNA that made up the material.

Per the authors' pipeline: Scientists estimated how many nucleated cells there were by amplifying reference gene primers. Some clones are missing from TCRdb's copy, which holds only in-frame ones; the method was immunoSEQ multiplex PCR. V, J and clone size reflect that table, while D and trimming were determined from the DNA. Of 150,000 to 200,000 clones in the sample, 75% to 90% were seen once. Across over 20 US areas, participants ranged in age from 18 to 89 years. Participant reports of clinical history set cohort assignment. The ends were cut back, 4 bases at V and 0 bases at J, with 10 bases in the middle. CDR1 is SNHLY and CDR2 is FYNNEI in the germline V gene. This CDR3 spans 15 amino acids. This clone was observed a few times.

J is TRBJ1-5 and V is TRBV2; a weak D match, TRBD1 (5 bases). Material: PBMCs or T cells enriched from blood (not recorded which). This clonotype was sampled from a woman aged 18 to 35 who had recovered from COVID-19. CDR3 region: CASSGGGYSNQPQHF. DNA of the CDR3: TGTGCCAGCAGTGGGGGCGGATATAGCAATCAGCCCCAGCATTTT.